The clone carrying this TCR beta chain was detected only a few times. Its antigen is undetermined. The data stem from a study of graft-versus-host responses after intestinal transplantation. Study-level background: Recipients obtained multivisceral, liver-intestinal, or isolated intestinal transplants.

Sequencing was performed with immunoSEQ multiplex PCR; in TCRdb, only in-frame clones are kept and a portion is missing. The table lists about 50,000 clones, 80% to 95% of them singletons. Findings and caveats of the study: Circulating GvH clone levels at their peak were associated with HvG declines (early post-transplant). Some patients had graft-donor T cell macrochimerism, and their allografts showed high graft-versus-host to host-versus-graft clonal ratios. There were GvH clones found in recipient marrow, and some of them appeared first in ileum or blood.

V dropped 8 bases and J dropped 0 bases, with 7 bases sitting between them. Germline V lookup: CDR1 MDHEN, CDR2 SYDVKM. The CDR3 runs 13 residues. The sequence came from a human donor who was the organ donor for an intestinal transplant. This chain joins TRBV28 and TRBJ1-4; D is unresolved. Sequenced material: unstimulated CD4+ T cells sorted from spleen or lymph node cells, taken before transplant. DNA for the CDR3: TGTGCCAGCTGCCGGTCAACTAATGAAAAACTGTTTTTT. Translating it yields CASCRSTNEKLFF. Using reference TRBV28 and TRBJ1-4 for the parts outside the CDR3, the full variable domain is DVKVTQSSRYLVKRTGEKVFLECVQDMDHENMFWYRQDPGLGLRLIYFSYDVKMKEKGDIPEGYSVSREKKERFSLILESASTNQTSMYLCASCRSTNEKLFFGSGTQLSVL.